Here is one T cell receptor (beta chain) with its context. Its antigen remains unidentified. CDR3 length equals 17 residues. Germline V lookup: CDR1 SGHAT, CDR2 FQNNGV. Germline trimming cut 5 bases from V and 0 bases from J; bases unmatched to any gene: 12. These data are taken from a study of T cells in localized non-small cell lung cancer. The data were produced by immunoSEQ multiplex PCR, yet TCRdb's version contains in-frame clones alone and is incomplete. The data contain approximately 65,000 clones, 75% to 85% of them singletons. Study-level findings and limits: Out of the top 100 tumor clones, a median 57 were seen in adjacent lung.

The source of this sequence is a man aged 35 to 69 with stage II lung adenocarcinoma. V and J are TRBV11-2 and TRBJ1-1; TRBD1 agrees at 7 bases. The sequences come from PBMCs, collected before any cancer treatment. Written as DNA, the CDR3 is TGTGCCAGCAGCCCGAAGACAGGGTTGGGAGTGAACACTGAAGCTTTCTTT. Translating gives CASSPKTGLGVNTEAFF.